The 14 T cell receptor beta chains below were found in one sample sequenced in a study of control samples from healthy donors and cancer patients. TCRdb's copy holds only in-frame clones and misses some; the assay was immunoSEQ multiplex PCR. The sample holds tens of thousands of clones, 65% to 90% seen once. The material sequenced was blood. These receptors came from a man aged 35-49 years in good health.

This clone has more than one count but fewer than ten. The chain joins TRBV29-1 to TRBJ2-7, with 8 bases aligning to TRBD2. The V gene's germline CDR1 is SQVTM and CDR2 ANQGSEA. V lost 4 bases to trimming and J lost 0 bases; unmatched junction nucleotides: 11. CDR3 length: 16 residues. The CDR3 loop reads CSVGVNGREVSYEQYF. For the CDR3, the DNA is TGCAGCGTTGGCGTCAATGGGCGGGAGGTCTCCTACGAGCAGTACTTC.

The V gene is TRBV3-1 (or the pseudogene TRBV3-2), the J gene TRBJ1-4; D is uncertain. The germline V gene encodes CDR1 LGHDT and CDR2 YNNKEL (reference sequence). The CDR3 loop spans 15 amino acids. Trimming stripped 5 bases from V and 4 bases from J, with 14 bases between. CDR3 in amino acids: CASSDGDFYNEKLFF. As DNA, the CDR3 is TGTGCCAGCAGCGACGGCGATTTCTATAATGAAAAACTGTTTTTT.

Here the CDR3 reads CASSFAALTDTQYF. For the CDR3, the DNA is TGTGCCAGCAGCTTTGCGGCACTCACAGATACGCAGTATTTT. The V and J genes are TRBV7-3 and TRBJ2-3; D is unresolved. The CDR3 sequence is 14 residues long. The V gene's germline CDR1 is SGHTA and CDR2 FQGTGA. Trimming stripped 3 bases from V and 2 bases from J, with 9 bases between.

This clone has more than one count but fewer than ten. The CDR3 protein is CASSPGQDSNQPQHF. The CDR3 coding sequence is TGTGCCAGCTCACCAGGACAGGATAGCAATCAGCCCCAGCATTTT. The chain combines TRBV18 with TRBJ1-5; TRBD1 agrees at 7 bases. The germline gives CDR1 KGHSH, CDR2 LQKENI. There are 15 residues in the CDR3. J gave up 0 bases and V 2 bases, and 1 base lay outside the gene matches.

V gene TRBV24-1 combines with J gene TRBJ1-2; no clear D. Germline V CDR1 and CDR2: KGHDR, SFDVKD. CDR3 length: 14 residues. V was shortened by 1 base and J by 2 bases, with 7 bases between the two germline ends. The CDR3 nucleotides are TGTGCCACCAGTGATTTTTCAGTGAACTATGGCTACACCTTC. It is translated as CATSDFSVNYGYTF.

DNA of the CDR3: TGTGCCAGCAGCTTGAATACAGGGGCTCTTGGCTACACCTTC. Protein: CASSLNTGALGYTF. V is TRBV5-5 and J is TRBJ1-2; 7 nucleotides align to TRBD1. Germline values: CDR1 SGHKS, CDR2 YYEKEE (reference sequence). Trimming cost V 1 base and J 7 bases; bases outside gene matches: 7. This CDR3 is 14 amino acids long.

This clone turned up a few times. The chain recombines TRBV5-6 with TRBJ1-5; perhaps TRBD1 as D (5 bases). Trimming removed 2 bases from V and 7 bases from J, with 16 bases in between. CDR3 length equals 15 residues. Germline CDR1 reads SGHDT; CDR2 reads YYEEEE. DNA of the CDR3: TGTGCCAGCAGCTTCGGCCAGGGCATGCGACAGCCCCAGCATTTT. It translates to CASSFGQGMRQPQHF. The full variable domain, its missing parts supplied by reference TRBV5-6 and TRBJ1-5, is DAGVTQSPTHLIKTRGQQVTLRCSPKSGHDTVSWYQQALGQGPQFIFQYYEEEERQRGNFPDRFSGHQFPNYSSELNVNALLLGDSALYLCASSFGQGMRQPQHFGDGTRLSIL.

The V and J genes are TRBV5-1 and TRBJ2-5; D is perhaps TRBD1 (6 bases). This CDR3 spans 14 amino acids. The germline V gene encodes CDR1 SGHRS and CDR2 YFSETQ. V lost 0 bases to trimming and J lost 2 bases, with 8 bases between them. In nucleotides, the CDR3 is TGCGCCAGCAGCTTGGGGGACACGCAAGAGACCCAGTACTTC. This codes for CASSLGDTQETQYF.

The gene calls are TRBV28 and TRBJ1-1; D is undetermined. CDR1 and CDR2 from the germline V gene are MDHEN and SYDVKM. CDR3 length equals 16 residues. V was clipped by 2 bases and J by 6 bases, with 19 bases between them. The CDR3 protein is CASSLRWPPFTAEAFF. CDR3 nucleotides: TGTGCCAGCAGTTTAAGGTGGCCGCCCTTTACGGCTGAAGCTTTCTTT.

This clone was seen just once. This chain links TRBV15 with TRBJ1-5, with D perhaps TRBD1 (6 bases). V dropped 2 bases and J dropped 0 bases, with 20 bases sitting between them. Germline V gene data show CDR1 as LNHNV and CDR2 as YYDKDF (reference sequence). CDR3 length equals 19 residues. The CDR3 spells CATSRNPVGGRGSNQPQHF. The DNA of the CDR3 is TGTGCCACCAGCAGAAACCCCGTCGGGGGGCGCGGTAGCAATCAGCCCCAGCATTTT.

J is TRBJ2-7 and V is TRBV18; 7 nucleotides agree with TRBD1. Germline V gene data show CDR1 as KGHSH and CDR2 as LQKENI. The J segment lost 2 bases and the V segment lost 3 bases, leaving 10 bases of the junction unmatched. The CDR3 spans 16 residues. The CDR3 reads CASSPLRDRSPYEQYF. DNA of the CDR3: TGTGCCAGCTCACCCCTCCGGGACAGATCCCCCTACGAGCAGTACTTC.

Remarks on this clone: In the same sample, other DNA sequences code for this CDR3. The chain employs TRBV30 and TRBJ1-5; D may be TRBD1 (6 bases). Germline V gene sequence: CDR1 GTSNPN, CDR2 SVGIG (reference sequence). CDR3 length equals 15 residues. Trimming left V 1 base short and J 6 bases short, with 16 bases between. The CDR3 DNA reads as TGTGCCTGGAGTGCTAGGGGGGGATCGGGTCAGCCCCAGCATTTT. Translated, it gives CAWSARGGSGQPQHF.

The CDR3 DNA is TGTGCCAGTAGTGGGACAGATTCTAATGAAAAACTGTTTTTT. Translating it yields CASSGTDSNEKLFF. The V and J genes are TRBV19 and TRBJ1-4; 7 bases align to TRBD1. Germline trimming cut 5 bases from V and 3 bases from J; bases unmatched to any gene: 3. The CDR3 is made up of 14 amino acids. The germline gives CDR1 LNHDA, CDR2 SQIVND (reference sequence).

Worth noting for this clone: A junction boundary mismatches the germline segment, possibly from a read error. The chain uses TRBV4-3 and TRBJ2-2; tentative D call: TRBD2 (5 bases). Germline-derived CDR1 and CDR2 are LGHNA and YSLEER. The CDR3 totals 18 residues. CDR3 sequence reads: CASSQLQPGYCEHRGAVF. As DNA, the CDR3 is TGCGCCAGCAGCCAGCTCCAGCCGGGTTACTGCGAACACCGGGGAGCTGTTTTT.